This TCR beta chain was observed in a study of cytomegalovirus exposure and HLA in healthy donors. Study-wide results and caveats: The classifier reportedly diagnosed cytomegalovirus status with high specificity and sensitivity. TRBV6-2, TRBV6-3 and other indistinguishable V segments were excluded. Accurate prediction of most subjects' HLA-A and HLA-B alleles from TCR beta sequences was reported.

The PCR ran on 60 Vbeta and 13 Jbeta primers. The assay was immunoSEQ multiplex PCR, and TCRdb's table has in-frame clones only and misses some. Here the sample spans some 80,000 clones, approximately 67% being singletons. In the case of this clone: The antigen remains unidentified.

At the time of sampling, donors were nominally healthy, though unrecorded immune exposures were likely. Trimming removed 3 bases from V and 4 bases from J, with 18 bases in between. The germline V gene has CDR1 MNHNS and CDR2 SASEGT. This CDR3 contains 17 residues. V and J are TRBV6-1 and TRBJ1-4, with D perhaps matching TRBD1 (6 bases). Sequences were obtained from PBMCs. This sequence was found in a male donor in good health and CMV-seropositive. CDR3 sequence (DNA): TGTGCCAGCAGTGAGAGTATTCGGACAGCAGATAATGAAAAACTGTTTTTT. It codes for CASSESIRTADNEKLFF.